The sequence of this TCR beta chain was determined in a study of T cell responses to AZD1222 COVID-19 vaccine. Assay: immunoSEQ multiplex PCR; the TCRdb copy retains only in-frame clones and omits some. The data show roughly 110,000 clones, around 90% seen once. The count of this clone is one. CDR1 is LGHNA, CDR2 YSLEER, per germline. V gave up 6 bases and J gave up 1 base, with 27 bases separating them. CDR3 length equals 20 residues. The genes are TRBV4-3 and TRBJ1-4, with D perhaps TRBD1 (5 bases). The input for sequencing was peripheral blood, taken 28 days after the second AZD1222 dose. This TCR was recovered from an adult who received the AZD1222 COVID-19 vaccine. The CDR3 protein is CASRPRADNQVGLTNEKLFF. CDR3 in DNA: TGCGCCAGCAGGCCCAGGGCGGATAACCAAGTGGGGCTAACTAATGAAAAACTGTTTTTT.